This TCR beta chain was captured by sequencing in a study of persistence of HIV-infected CD4 T cells. Of note for this clone: What it binds is unknown.

This was the immunoSEQ version 4 assay in survey mode. TCRdb's table, derived via immunoSEQ multiplex PCR, lists solely in-frame clones and lacks some. This repertoire shows around 42,000 clones, 75% to 80% found once; its top ten account for approximately 14%. Overlapping HIV-1 Gag 15-mer peptides at approximately 1 ug per peptide per mL were used. Sorted nonresponding memory CD4+ T cells were CD40L-negative, CD69-negative, CD45RO-high. This sequence was found in an adult man with HIV who was CMV-seropositive. The source material was CD4+ T cells sorted from PBMCs after approximately 19-hour stimulation, sampled from a patient who received antiretroviral therapy.

CDR3 DNA sequence: TGTGCCAGCAGCCCAAGGGACAGGGTTTATAATGAGCAGTTCTTC. Translated, it gives CASSPRDRVYNEQFF. V and J are TRBV7-8 and TRBJ2-1; TRBD1 matches at 9 bases. The CDR3 has 15 residues. J lost 7 bases, V lost 5 bases, and 9 bases had no gene match. Germline V CDR1 and CDR2: SGHVS, FQNEAQ.